Listed here are 29 T cell receptor beta chains from one sample, sequenced in a study of beta chain features in type 1 diabetes. The authors reverse transcribed all of the isolated RNA, so sequencing captured expressed TCRB transcripts. The protocol was immunoSEQ multiplex PCR, while the TCRdb copy is restricted to in-frame clones and leaves out a portion. The sample has 130,000 to 150,000 clones, 9.2% seen once. Specimen: central memory CD4+ T cells from blood. The receptors shown here come from a man aged 18 to 29 in good health.

This clone has ten or more counts. The chain joins TRBV9 to TRBJ2-6; 10 bases fit TRBD1. The trim removed 0 bases at V and 4 bases at J, leaving 7 bases unmatched. Germline V gene lookup returns CDR1 SGDLS and CDR2 YYNGEE. The CDR3 has 18 amino acids. The CDR3 coding sequence is TGTGCCAGCAGCGTAGCGCTGGGACAGGGGTACGGGGCCAACGTCCTGACTTTC. It yields the protein CASSVALGQGYGANVLTF.

V and J are TRBV7-3 and TRBJ2-1; 10 bases match TRBD2. Germline CDR1 SGHTA, CDR2 FQGTGA. The V segment lost 3 bases and the J segment 4 bases; nucleotides outside the gene matches: 0. This CDR3 is 14 amino acids long. CDR3 sequence: CASSFSGGYNEQFF. The CDR3 DNA reads as TGTGCCAGCAGCTTTAGCGGGGGGTACAATGAGCAGTTCTTC.

This clone was seen at least ten times. This chain joins TRBV7-9 and TRBJ2-7; 10 nucleotides align to TRBD1. CDR1 SEHNR and CDR2 FQNEAQ come from the germline V gene (reference sequence). With 0 bases clipped from V and 5 bases from J, the junction kept 4 bases outside the gene matches. The CDR3 sequence is 15 residues long. The chain's CDR3 is CASSLAGQGFHEQYF. CDR3 nucleotides: TGTGCCAGCAGCTTAGCGGGACAGGGGTTCCACGAGCAGTACTTC.

This clone was seen more than once but under ten times. The gene calls are TRBV19 and TRBJ2-5; no firm D call. The CDR3 covers 13 residues. The V end was cut by 4 bases, the J end by 2 bases, with 8 bases between. Per germline, CDR1 LNHDA and CDR2 SQIVND (reference sequence). CDR3 sequence: CASSRAHQETQYF. The DNA for the CDR3 is TGTGCCAGTAGTAGGGCACATCAAGAGACCCAGTACTTC.

The genes are TRBV7-2 and TRBJ1-6; 7 nucleotides line up with TRBD1. The V gene's germline CDR1 is SGHTA and CDR2 FQGNSA. The ends lost 0 bases at V and 7 bases at J; junction bases unmatched: 3. This CDR3 spans 15 amino acids. The CDR3 DNA sequence: TGTGCCAGCAGCTTAGCACAGGGGCAAAATTCACCCCTCCACTTT. It yields the protein CASSLAQGQNSPLHF.

This clone came up a few times. The rearrangement links TRBV5-1 to TRBJ1-5; D is perhaps TRBD1 (5 bases). The CDR3 loop spans 14 amino acids. Per the germline V gene, CDR1 is SGHRS and CDR2 is YFSETQ. Trimming cost V 4 bases and J 3 bases, with 11 bases left between them. The CDR3 DNA reads TGCGCCAGCAGCCCGGGAGGGGCCAATCAGCCCCAGCATTTT. Its protein product is CASSPGGANQPQHF.

Remarks on this clone: Different DNA sequences within this sample yield the same CDR3. This rearrangement joins TRBV9 to TRBJ2-7; TRBD2 is a possible D gene (6 bases). With 8 bases removed from V and 3 bases from J, the gap between germline ends came to 18 bases. The CDR3 is 14 residues long. CDR1 SGDLS and CDR2 YYNGEE come from the germline V gene. The CDR3 DNA sequence: TGTGCCAGTAGCTACGGGGGTTGGGACTACGAGCAGTACTTC. Amino acid sequence: CASSYGGWDYEQYF.

There are a few counts of this clone. This chain connects TRBV29-1 to TRBJ1-1; 9 nucleotides align to TRBD1. The V segment lost 6 bases and the J segment 6 bases; nucleotides outside the gene matches: 5. Germline CDR1 reads SQVTM; CDR2 reads ANQGSEA. The length of the CDR3 is 12 residues. The CDR3, as DNA: TGCAGCGTCTGGGACAGGGTACCTGAAGCTTTCTTT. Its protein product is CSVWDRVPEAFF.

This clone was picked up a small number of times. The rearrangement joins TRBV4-1 to TRBJ2-3; TRBD1 matches at 7 bases. V dropped 0 bases and J dropped 0; count of bases not matched to a gene: 9. In germline, CDR1 is MGHRA, CDR2 YSYEKL. CDR3 size: 18 residues. As DNA, the CDR3 is TGCGCCAGCAGCCAAGATCCCGACAGGGACGTTAGCACAGATACGCAGTATTTT. It specifies CASSQDPDRDVSTDTQYF.

The J gene is TRBJ1-3, the V gene TRBV6-6; TRBD1 matches at 11 bases. CDR3 length equals 14 residues. The J segment lost 7 bases and the V segment lost 8 bases, leaving 7 bases of the junction unmatched. CDR1 and CDR2 from the germline V gene are MNHNY and SVGAGI (reference sequence). The CDR3 is CASGPGQGANTIYF. The CDR3 region has the DNA TGTGCCAGCGGTCCAGGACAGGGGGCGAACACCATATATTTT.

The chain carries TRBV6-6 and TRBJ1-2; D gene ambiguous. This CDR3 is built from 14 residues. CDR1 and CDR2 (germline): MNHNY, SVGAGI (reference sequence). V was pared by 6 bases and J by 3 bases, with 14 bases between. In DNA form, the CDR3 reads TGTGCCAGCAGCCGCAGCGATATTGACTATGGCTACACCTTC. Its translation is CASSRSDIDYGYTF.

The chain combines TRBV5-5 with TRBJ2-2; TRBD1 aligns across 7 bases. Looked up from germline, CDR1 is SGHKS and CDR2 is YYEKEE (reference sequence). V lost 0 bases, J lost 7 bases, and 6 bases stayed unmatched. CDR3 size: 15 residues. In DNA form, the CDR3 reads TGTGCCAGCAGCTTGGAGGACAGGCTCGGCGGGGAGCTGTTTTTT. Encoded protein: CASSLEDRLGGELFF.

The table lists this clone with a few counts. The chain employs TRBV18 and TRBJ2-7; D may be TRBD2 (6 bases). CDR1 and CDR2 from the germline V gene are KGHSH and LQKENI. The CDR3 extends over 13 amino acids. Between the trimmed V and J ends, which lost 0 bases and 6 bases, there was a span of 9 bases. CDR3 region: CASSPPRDSEQYF. The CDR3 DNA sequence: TGTGCCAGCTCACCACCCAGGGACTCCGAGCAGTACTTC.

The J gene is TRBJ2-1, the V gene TRBV19; TRBD1 aligns across 7 bases. CDR1 and CDR2 from the germline V gene are LNHDA and SQIVND (reference sequence). The CDR3 runs to 17 residues. V lost 4 bases and J lost 1; bases outside the gene matches: 10. CDR3 loop: CASSRLQGSISYNEQFF. The CDR3 DNA reads as TGTGCCAGTAGTAGGCTACAGGGGTCGATTTCCTACAATGAGCAGTTCTTC. The full variable domain, rest sourced from reference TRBV19 and TRBJ2-1, is DGGITQSPKYLFRKEGQNVTLSCEQNLNHDAMYWYRQDPGQGLRLIYYSQIVNDFQKGDIAEGYSVSREKKESFPLTVTSAQKNPTAFYLCASSRLQGSISYNEQFFGPGTRLTVL.

The rearrangement uses TRBV4-3 and TRBJ1-4; 10 bases are shared with TRBD1. The V segment lost 4 bases and the J segment 2 bases; nucleotides outside the gene matches: 7. CDR1 is LGHNA, CDR2 YSLEER, per germline. The CDR3 totals 17 residues. CDR3 region: CASSRKTGGRTNEKLFF. The CDR3 DNA sequence: TGCGCCAGCAGCCGCAAGACAGGGGGCAGGACTAATGAAAAACTGTTTTTT.

J is TRBJ2-3 and V is TRBV4-2, with D perhaps TRBD1 (5 bases). Trimming cost V 0 bases and J 1 base, with 5 bases left between them. Germline V gives CDR1 LGHNA, CDR2 YNFKEQ. This CDR3 comprises 14 residues. The CDR3 protein is CASSQDRGTDTQYF. DNA for the CDR3: TGTGCCAGCAGCCAAGACAGGGGCACAGATACGCAGTATTTT.

This clone was found a few times. The chain has TRBV2 and TRBJ2-7; TRBD1 agrees at 7 bases. V lost 6 bases and J lost 2; bases outside the gene matches: 7. Germline V gene lookup returns CDR1 SNHLY and CDR2 FYNNEI. CDR3 length: 14 amino acids. The CDR3: CASRLTGAPYEQYF. CDR3 DNA sequence: TGTGCCAGCAGGTTAACAGGGGCCCCCTACGAGCAGTACTTC.

The chain carries TRBV27 and TRBJ2-7, with 9 bases aligning to TRBD2. Losses at the gene ends were 2 bases for V and 3 bases for J; bases not matched to a gene: 8. The germline V gene has CDR1 MNHEY and CDR2 SMNVEV (reference sequence). CDR3 length equals 16 residues. The CDR3 spells CASSLNGRGGLYEQYF. CDR3 sequence (DNA): TGTGCCAGCAGTTTAAACGGGCGGGGGGGCCTCTACGAGCAGTACTTC.

This clone has just a few counts. V and J are TRBV11-2 and TRBJ2-5, with D maybe TRBD2 (6 bases). The CDR3 contains 14 residues. Germline V CDR1 and CDR2: SGHAT, FQNNGV. V shed 1 base and J shed 4 bases, with 10 bases lying between them. CDR3 sequence: CASSLVAGPETQYF. The CDR3 coding sequence is TGTGCCAGCAGCTTAGTCGCGGGGCCAGAGACCCAGTACTTC.

This chain uses TRBV29-1 with TRBJ2-2, with 10 bases identical to TRBD1. The CDR3 consists of 17 residues. Germline trimming cut 7 bases from V and 5 bases from J; bases unmatched to any gene: 16. The germline V gene encodes CDR1 SQVTM and CDR2 ANQGSEA. The CDR3 coding sequence is TGCAGCGCGGTGGGGACAGGGGATGGAACTTGGACCGGGGAGCTGTTTTTT. Translated, it gives CSAVGTGDGTWTGELFF.

This clone was seen more than once but under ten times. The chain links TRBV2 to TRBJ1-2; TRBD1 matches at 7 bases. The V segment lost 6 bases and the J segment 7 bases; nucleotides outside the gene matches: 5. Germline lookup yields CDR1 SNHLY and CDR2 FYNNEI. This CDR3 comprises 12 residues. CDR3 DNA: TGTGCCAGCAGGGCAGGGGGTGGTGGCTACACCTTC. This sequence encodes CASRAGGGGYTF.

V is TRBV7-2 and J is TRBJ2-1; D uncertain. Per the germline V gene, CDR1 is SGHTA and CDR2 is FQGNSA. V was clipped by 4 bases and J by 1 base, with 5 bases between them. The CDR3 sequence is 13 residues long. DNA of the CDR3: TGTGCCAGCAGCTCGGGTTCCTACAATGAGCAGTTCTTC. This codes for CASSSGSYNEQFF.

There are a few counts of this clone. The chain links TRBV11-2 to TRBJ2-5, with D possibly being TRBD2 (5 bases). This CDR3 is built from 16 residues. Germline CDR1 reads SGHAT; CDR2 reads FQNNGV. Trimming left V 7 bases short and J 2 bases short, with 20 bases between. Here the CDR3 reads CASNILSGISQETQYF. DNA of the CDR3: TGTGCCAGCAATATTTTATCGGGGATCTCACAAGAGACCCAGTACTTC.

V gene TRBV9 combines with J gene TRBJ2-5; TRBD2 matches at 9 bases. Germline V gene lookup returns CDR1 SGDLS and CDR2 YYNGEE. Trimming took 4 bases from V and 4 from J; bases not matched to a gene: 5. This CDR3 comprises 14 residues. The CDR3 DNA follows: TGTGCCAGCAGCCCGCGGGGGGGACGAGAGACCCAGTACTTC. Its protein product is CASSPRGGRETQYF.

The table lists this clone with a few counts. V is TRBV7-2 and J is TRBJ2-6; D is possibly TRBD2 (6 bases). Looked up from germline, CDR1 is SGHTA and CDR2 is FQGNSA. The V end was cut by 2 bases, the J end by 0 bases, with 11 bases between. This CDR3 comprises 17 residues. CDR3 amino acids: CASSLRPGGSGANVLTF. CDR3 coding DNA: TGTGCCAGCAGCTTACGGCCCGGGGGCTCTGGGGCCAACGTCCTGACTTTC.

Many counts were recorded for this clone. V is TRBV18 and J is TRBJ2-3; 9 bases agree with TRBD1. Germline CDR1 is KGHSH and CDR2 is LQKENI. The V gene end was trimmed by 4 bases and the J gene end by 4 bases; junction bases not matched to a gene: 3. This CDR3 spans 14 amino acids. CDR3 in DNA: TGTGCCAGCTCACTGGACAGGGGAGCAGATACGCAGTATTTT. Protein sequence: CASSLDRGADTQYF.

This clone was recorded a few times. The V call is TRBV4-1, the J call TRBJ1-1; maybe TRBD1 (5 bases). Germline-derived CDR1 and CDR2 are MGHRA and YSYEKL. CDR3 size: 14 residues. V lost 0 bases and J 3 bases, leaving 8 bases between the germline ends. CDR3 sequence: CASSQDPGYTEAFF. CDR3 bases: TGCGCCAGCAGCCAAGATCCAGGGTACACTGAAGCTTTCTTT.

The CDR3 nucleotides read TGTGCCAGCAGTTACCAGCCAGGTCAGGGGTCCGGGGAGCTGTTTTTT. It yields the protein CASSYQPGQGSGELFF. The V call is TRBV6-5, the J call TRBJ2-2, with D tentatively TRBD1 (6 bases). The CDR3 consists of 16 residues. The germline V gene has CDR1 MNHEY and CDR2 SVGAGI. V was shortened by 2 bases and J by 6 bases, with 16 bases between the two germline ends.

The chain carries TRBV30 and TRBJ1-2; 8 bases are shared with TRBD1. The germline V gene encodes CDR1 GTSNPN and CDR2 SVGIG (reference sequence). Trimming removed 2 bases from V and 1 base from J; junction bases left unmatched: 15. The length of the CDR3 is 18 residues. The CDR3 loop reads CAWSFPGQGDRFNYGYTF. Written as DNA, the CDR3 is TGTGCCTGGAGTTTCCCCGGACAGGGAGATCGCTTTAACTATGGCTACACCTTC.